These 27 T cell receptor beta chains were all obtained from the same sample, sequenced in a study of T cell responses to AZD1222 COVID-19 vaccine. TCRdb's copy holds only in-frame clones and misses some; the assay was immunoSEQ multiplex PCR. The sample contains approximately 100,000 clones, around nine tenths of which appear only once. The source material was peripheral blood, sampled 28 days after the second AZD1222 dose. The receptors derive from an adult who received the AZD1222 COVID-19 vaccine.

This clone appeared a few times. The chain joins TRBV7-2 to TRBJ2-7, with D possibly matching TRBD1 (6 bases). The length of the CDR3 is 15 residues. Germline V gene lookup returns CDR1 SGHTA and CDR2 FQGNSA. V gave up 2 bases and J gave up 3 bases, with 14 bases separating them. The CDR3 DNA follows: TGTGCCAGCAGCTTAATTCCAGGGGCTGGCTACGAGCAGTACTTC. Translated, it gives CASSLIPGAGYEQYF. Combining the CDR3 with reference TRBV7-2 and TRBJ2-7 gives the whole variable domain GAGVSQSPSNKVTEKGKDVELRCDPISGHTALYWYRQSLGQGLEFLIYFQGNSAPDKSGLPSDRFSAERTGGSVSTLTIQRTQQEDSAVYLCASSLIPGAGYEQYFGPGTRLTVT.

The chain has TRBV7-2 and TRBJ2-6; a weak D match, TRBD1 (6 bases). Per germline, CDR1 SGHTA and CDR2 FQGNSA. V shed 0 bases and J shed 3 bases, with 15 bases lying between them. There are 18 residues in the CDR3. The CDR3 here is CASSLAQGGELGANVLTF. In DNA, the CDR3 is TGTGCCAGCAGCTTAGCCCAAGGGGGAGAGCTTGGGGCCAACGTCCTGACTTTC.

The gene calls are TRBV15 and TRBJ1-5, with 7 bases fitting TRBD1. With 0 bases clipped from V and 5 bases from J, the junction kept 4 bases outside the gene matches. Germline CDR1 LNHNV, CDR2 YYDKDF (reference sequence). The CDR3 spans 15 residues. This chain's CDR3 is CATSRDVRGHQPQHF. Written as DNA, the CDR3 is TGTGCCACCAGCAGAGATGTAAGGGGGCATCAGCCCCAGCATTTT.

The CDR3 DNA reads as TGTGCCAGCAGTTATCGACAGGGGAATGAGCAGTTCTTC. Translated: CASSYRQGNEQFF. This chain connects TRBV6-5 to TRBJ2-1; 8 nucleotides match TRBD1. This CDR3 is built from 13 residues. Germline V gene data show CDR1 as MNHEY and CDR2 as SVGAGI. The junction had 2 bases not matched to a gene; V was cut back by 3 bases and J by 7 bases.

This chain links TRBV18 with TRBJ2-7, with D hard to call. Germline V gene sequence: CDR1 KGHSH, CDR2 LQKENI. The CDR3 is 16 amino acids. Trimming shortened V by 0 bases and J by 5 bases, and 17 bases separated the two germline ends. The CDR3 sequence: CASSPPGRHQFDEQYF. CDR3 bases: TGTGCCAGCTCACCACCGGGAAGACACCAATTCGACGAGCAGTACTTC.

CDR3 amino acids: CASSEETSNTDTQYF. In DNA, the CDR3 is TGTGCCAGCAGTGAGGAAACTAGCAATACAGATACGCAGTATTTT. The V and J genes are TRBV6-1 and TRBJ2-3; D may be TRBD2 (6 bases). The CDR3 is 15 amino acids. The germline CDR1 and CDR2 sequences are MNHNS and SASEGT. V lost 3 bases, J lost 3 bases, and 13 bases lay in between.

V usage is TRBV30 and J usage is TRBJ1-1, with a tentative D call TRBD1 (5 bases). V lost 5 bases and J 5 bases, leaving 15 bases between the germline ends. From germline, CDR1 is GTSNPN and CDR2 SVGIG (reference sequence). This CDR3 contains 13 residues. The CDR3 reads CAWGSLRGTEAFF. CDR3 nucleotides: TGTGCCTGGGGGAGTTTACGGGGGACTGAAGCTTTCTTT. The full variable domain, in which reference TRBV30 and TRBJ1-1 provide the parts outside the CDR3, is SQTIHQWPATLVQPVGSPLSLECTVEGTSNPNLYWYRQAAGRGLQLLFYSVGIGQISSEVPQNLSASRPQDRQFILSSKKLLLSDSGFYLCAWGSLRGTEAFFGQGTRLTVV.

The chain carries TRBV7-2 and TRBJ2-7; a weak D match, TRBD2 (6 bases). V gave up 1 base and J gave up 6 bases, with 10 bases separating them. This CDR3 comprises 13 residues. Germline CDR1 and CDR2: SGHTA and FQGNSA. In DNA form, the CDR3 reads TGTGCCAGCAGCTTAGATGGAGCGGGCGAGCAGTACTTC. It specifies CASSLDGAGEQYF.

This chain's CDR3 is CASRYAPLAGETQYF. The CDR3 DNA is TGTGCCAGCCGATATGCCCCACTAGCGGGAGAGACCCAGTACTTC. This sequence joins TRBV6-5 and TRBJ2-5; 9 bases fit TRBD2. Germline lookup yields CDR1 MNHEY and CDR2 SVGAGI. The ends lost 8 bases at V and 4 bases at J; junction bases unmatched: 11. The CDR3 spans 15 residues.

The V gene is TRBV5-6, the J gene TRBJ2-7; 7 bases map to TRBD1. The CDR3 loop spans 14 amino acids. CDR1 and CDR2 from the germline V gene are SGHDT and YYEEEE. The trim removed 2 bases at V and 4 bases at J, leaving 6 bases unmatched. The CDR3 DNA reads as TGTGCCAGCAGCTTACCGGGACAGAATTACGAGCAGTACTTC. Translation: CASSLPGQNYEQYF.

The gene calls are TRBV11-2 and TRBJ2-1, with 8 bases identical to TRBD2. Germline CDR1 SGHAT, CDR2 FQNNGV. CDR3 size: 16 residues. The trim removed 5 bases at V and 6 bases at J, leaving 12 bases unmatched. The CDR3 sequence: CASSTYSGKHTNEQFF. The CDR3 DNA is TGTGCCAGCAGCACCTATAGCGGGAAACATACCAATGAGCAGTTCTTC.

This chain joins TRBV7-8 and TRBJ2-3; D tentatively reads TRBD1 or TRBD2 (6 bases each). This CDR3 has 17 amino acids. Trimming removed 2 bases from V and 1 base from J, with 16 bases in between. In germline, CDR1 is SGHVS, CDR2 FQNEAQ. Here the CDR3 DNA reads TGTGCCAGCAGCTTACTTTCAGCGGAGGGGGGCACAGATACGCAGTATTTT. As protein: CASSLLSAEGGTDTQYF.

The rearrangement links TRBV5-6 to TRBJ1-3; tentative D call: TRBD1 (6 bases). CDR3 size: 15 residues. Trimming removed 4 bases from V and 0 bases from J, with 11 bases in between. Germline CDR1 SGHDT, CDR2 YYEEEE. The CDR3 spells CASSLTGFSGNTIYF. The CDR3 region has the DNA TGTGCCAGCAGCCTGACAGGCTTCTCTGGAAACACCATATATTTT.

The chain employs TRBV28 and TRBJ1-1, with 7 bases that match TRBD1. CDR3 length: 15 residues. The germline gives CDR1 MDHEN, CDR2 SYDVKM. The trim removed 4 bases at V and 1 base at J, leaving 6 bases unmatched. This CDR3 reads CASSSLGQQNTEAFF. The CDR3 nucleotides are TGTGCCAGCAGTTCCCTGGGACAGCAGAACACTGAAGCTTTCTTT.

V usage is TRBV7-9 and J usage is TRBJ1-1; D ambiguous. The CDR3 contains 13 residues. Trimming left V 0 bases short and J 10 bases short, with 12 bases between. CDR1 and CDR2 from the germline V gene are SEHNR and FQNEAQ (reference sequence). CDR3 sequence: CASSLALGAGAFF. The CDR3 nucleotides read TGTGCCAGCAGCTTAGCGTTAGGAGCTGGAGCTTTCTTT.

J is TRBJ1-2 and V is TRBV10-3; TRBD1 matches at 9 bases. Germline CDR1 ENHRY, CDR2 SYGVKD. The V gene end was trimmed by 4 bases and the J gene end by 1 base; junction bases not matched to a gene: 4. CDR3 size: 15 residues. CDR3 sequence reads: CAISVRDRDNYGYTF. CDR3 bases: TGTGCCATCAGTGTCCGGGACAGGGATAACTATGGCTACACCTTC.

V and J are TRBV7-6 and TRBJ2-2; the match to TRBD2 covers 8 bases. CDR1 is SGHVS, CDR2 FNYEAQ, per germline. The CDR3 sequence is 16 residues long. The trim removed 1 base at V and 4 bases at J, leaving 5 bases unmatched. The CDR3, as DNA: TGTGCCAGCAGCTTAGGGACTAGCTCAACCACCGGGGAGCTGTTTTTT. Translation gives CASSLGTSSTTGELFF.

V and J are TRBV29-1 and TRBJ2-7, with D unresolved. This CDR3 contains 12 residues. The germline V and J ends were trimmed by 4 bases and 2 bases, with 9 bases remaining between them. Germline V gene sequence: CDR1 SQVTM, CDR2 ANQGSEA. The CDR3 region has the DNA TGCAGCGTTGTTCGGTCTGCCTACGAGCAGTACTTC. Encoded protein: CSVVRSAYEQYF.

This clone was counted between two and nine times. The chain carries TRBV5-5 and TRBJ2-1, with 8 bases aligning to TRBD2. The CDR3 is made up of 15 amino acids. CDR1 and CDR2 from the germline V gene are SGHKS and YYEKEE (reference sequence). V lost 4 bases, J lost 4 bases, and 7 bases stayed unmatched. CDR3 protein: CASSPPTSGYNEQFF. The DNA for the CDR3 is TGTGCCAGCAGCCCACCCACTAGCGGATACAATGAGCAGTTCTTC.

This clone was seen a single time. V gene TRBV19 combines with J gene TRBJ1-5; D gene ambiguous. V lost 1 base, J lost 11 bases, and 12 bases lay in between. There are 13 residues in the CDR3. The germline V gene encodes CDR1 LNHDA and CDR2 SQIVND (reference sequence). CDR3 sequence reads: CASSIGTTVAQHF. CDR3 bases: TGTGCCAGTAGTATAGGGACCACAGTGGCCCAGCATTTT.

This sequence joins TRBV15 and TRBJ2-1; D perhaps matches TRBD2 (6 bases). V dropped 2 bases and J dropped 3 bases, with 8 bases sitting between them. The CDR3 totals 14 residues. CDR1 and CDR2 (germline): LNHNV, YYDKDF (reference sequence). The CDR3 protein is CATSRYGSYNEQFF. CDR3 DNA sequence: TGTGCCACCAGCAGATACGGGAGCTACAATGAGCAGTTCTTC.

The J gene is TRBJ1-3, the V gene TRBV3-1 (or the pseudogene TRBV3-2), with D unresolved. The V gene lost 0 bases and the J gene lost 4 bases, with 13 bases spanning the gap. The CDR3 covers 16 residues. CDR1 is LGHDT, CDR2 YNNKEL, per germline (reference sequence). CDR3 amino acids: CASSQDKRVRGNTIYF. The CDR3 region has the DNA TGTGCCAGCAGCCAAGATAAGCGGGTACGAGGAAACACCATATATTTT.

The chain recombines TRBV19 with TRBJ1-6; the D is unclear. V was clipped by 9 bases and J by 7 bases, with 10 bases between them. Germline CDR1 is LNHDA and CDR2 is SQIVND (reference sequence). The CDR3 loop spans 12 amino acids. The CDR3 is CASHSLNSPLHF. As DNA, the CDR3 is TGTGCCAGCCATTCCCTCAATTCACCCCTCCACTTT.

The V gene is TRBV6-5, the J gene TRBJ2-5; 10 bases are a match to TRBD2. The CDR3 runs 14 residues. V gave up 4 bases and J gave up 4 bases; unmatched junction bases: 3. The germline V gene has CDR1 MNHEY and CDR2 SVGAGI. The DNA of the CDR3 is TGTGCCAGCAGTTCCTGGACTAGCGGAGAGACCCAGTACTTC. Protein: CASSSWTSGETQYF.

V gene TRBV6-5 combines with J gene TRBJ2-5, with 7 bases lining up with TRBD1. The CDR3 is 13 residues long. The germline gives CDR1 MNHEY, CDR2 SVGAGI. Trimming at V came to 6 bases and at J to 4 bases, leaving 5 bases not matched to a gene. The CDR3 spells CASRGTGVETQYF. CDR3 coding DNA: TGTGCCAGCAGGGGAACAGGGGTAGAGACCCAGTACTTC.

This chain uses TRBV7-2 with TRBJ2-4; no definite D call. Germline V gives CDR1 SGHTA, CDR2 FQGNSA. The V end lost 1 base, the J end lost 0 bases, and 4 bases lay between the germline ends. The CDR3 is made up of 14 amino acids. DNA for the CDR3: TGTGCCAGCAGCTTAGGACTAGCCAAAAACATTCAGTACTTC. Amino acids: CASSLGLAKNIQYF. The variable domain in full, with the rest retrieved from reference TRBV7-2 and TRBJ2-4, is GAGVSQSPSNKVTEKGKDVELRCDPISGHTALYWYRQSLGQGLEFLIYFQGNSAPDKSGLPSDRFSAERTGGSVSTLTIQRTQQEDSAVYLCASSLGLAKNIQYFGAGTRLSVL.

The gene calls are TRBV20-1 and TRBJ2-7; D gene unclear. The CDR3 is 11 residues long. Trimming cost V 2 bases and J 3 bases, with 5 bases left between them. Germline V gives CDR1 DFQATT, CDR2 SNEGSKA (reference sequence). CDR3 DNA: TGCAGTGCTAGATTGGGCTACGAGCAGTACTTC. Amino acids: CSARLGYEQYF.